This T cell receptor (beta chain) is drawn from a study of blood T cell repertoires in COVID-19. Clones were sequenced by immunoSEQ multiplex PCR, and TCRdb holds only the in-frame ones, with some missing. The profile shows some 200,000 clones, around 73% of them singletons. The TCR was taken from a woman in her fifties or sixties who had recovered from COVID-19. Sequenced: PBMCs or T cells enriched from blood (not recorded which).

This CDR3 is CASSQGTGQETQYF. CDR3 nucleotides: TGTGCCAGCAGCCAAGGAACAGGGCAAGAGACCCAGTACTTC. This chain links TRBV3-1 (or the pseudogene TRBV3-2) with TRBJ2-5; perhaps TRBD1 as D (6 bases). The CDR3 has 14 amino acids. Germline CDR1 LGHDT, CDR2 YNNKEL (reference sequence). V was pared by 1 base and J by 2 bases, with 8 bases between.